This T cell receptor beta chain derives from a study of post-analysis software for immune sequencing data. At the level of the study: The cohort encompassed relapsing-remitting, secondary progressive and progressive-relapsing multiple sclerosis disease courses.

This clonotype was counted only a few times. As yet, its antigen is unknown. Germline V gene sequence: CDR1 SGHAT, CDR2 FQNNGV. This CDR3 region has 15 residues. Trimming removed 7 bases from V and 3 bases from J, with 16 bases in between. cDNA libraries for TCR beta contained unique molecular identifiers. In TCRdb, the PCR reads were re-called with MiXCR into one record per CDR3 protein. The sample has under 650,000 distinct CDR3 sequences, roughly 46% seen once. Study-level points and caveats: Controls had significantly higher normalized Chao1 diversity than multiple sclerosis patients. About 5 TRBV segments were significantly more frequent in patients than in controls. TRBV5-6, TRBV5-1 and TRBV20-1 were among these segments.

Sample: blood. This clonotype was sampled from a girl between 10 and 17 years old with multiple sclerosis. The gene calls are TRBV11-2 and TRBJ2-1; D possibly uses TRBD1 or TRBD2 (6 bases each). CDR3 bases: TGTGCCAGCACCAAGAGTGGAGGGGGCTACAATGAGCAGTTCTTC. This translates into CASTKSGGGYNEQFF.